This passage covers 25 T cell receptor beta chains from one sample sequenced in a study of T cells in Graves' hyperthyroidism and ophthalmopathy. Template material for amplifying TCR beta CDR3 regions consisted of RNA transcripts. With the HTBI primer set, the TCR CDR3 went through a first round of RT-PCR. TCRdb independently ran MiXCR on the multiplex PCR reads; one entry per CDR3 protein. The table includes roughly 550,000 distinct CDR3 sequences, around 16% detected once. Sequencing was carried out using blood. These receptors came from a woman in her 30s with Graves' ophthalmopathy.

This clonotype was found many times. The rearrangement uses TRBV5-1 and TRBJ1-2; D gene ambiguous. Between the trimmed V and J ends, which lost 2 bases and 3 bases, there was a span of 8 bases. The CDR3 is 13 residues long. Germline CDR1 is SGHRS and CDR2 is YFSETQ. Here the CDR3 DNA reads TGCGCCAGCAGCTTCGGCCGAGACTATGGCTACACCTTC. Amino acid sequence: CASSFGRDYGYTF.

In this sample, this clonotype turned up many times. The chain carries TRBV27 and TRBJ2-7; the D gene is possibly TRBD1 (5 bases). The ends were cut back, 8 bases at V and 1 base at J, with 18 bases in the middle. CDR3 size: 15 residues. Per germline, CDR1 MNHEY and CDR2 SMNVEV (reference sequence). In DNA form, the CDR3 reads TGTGCCAGCGCTTCCCAGGCAGGGTGGTCCTACGAGCAGTACTTC. This encodes CASASQAGWSYEQYF.

This clonotype was counted many times. The chain recombines TRBV7-2 with TRBJ1-1; 8 bases line up with TRBD1. This CDR3 is 14 amino acids long. Losses at the gene ends were 1 base for V and 6 bases for J; bases not matched to a gene: 4. Per the germline V gene, CDR1 is SGHTA and CDR2 is FQGNSA. The CDR3 sequence: CASSLGPGGAEAFF. Here the CDR3 DNA reads TGTGCCAGCAGCTTAGGTCCAGGGGGCGCTGAAGCTTTCTTT.

This clonotype was seen ten or more times. The chain couples TRBV14 to TRBJ2-1; TRBD2 aligns across 8 bases. The CDR3 is made up of 15 amino acids. Trimming removed 3 bases from V and 9 bases from J; junction bases left unmatched: 10. Per the germline V gene, CDR1 is SGHDN and CDR2 is FVKESK. CDR3 protein: CASSQGTSYVGEQFF. The CDR3 DNA reads as TGTGCCAGCAGCCAGGGGACTAGTTATGTTGGTGAGCAGTTCTTC.

This clonotype was counted ten times or more. The genes are TRBV11-1 and TRBJ1-1; D remains ambiguous. Germline V gives CDR1 SGHAT, CDR2 FQDESV (reference sequence). V was clipped by 1 base and J by 1 base, with 10 bases between them. The CDR3 has 15 residues. CDR3 DNA: TGTGCCAGCAGCTTAGAGGTCTTCAAGAACACTGAAGCTTTCTTT. It yields the protein CASSLEVFKNTEAFF.

This clonotype was counted at least ten times. This chain connects TRBV19 to TRBJ2-5; D gene uncertain. Germline CDR1 LNHDA, CDR2 SQIVND (reference sequence). V lost 7 bases and J 0 bases, leaving 12 bases between the germline ends. The CDR3 consists of 14 residues. CDR3 in amino acids: CASKMNPYQETQYF. The CDR3, as DNA: TGTGCCAGTAAAATGAATCCGTACCAAGAGACCCAGTACTTC.

This clonotype came up a few times. This chain connects TRBV7-9 to TRBJ2-2, with 10 bases identical to TRBD2. The CDR3 has 16 amino acids. V lost 3 bases to trimming and J lost 3 bases; unmatched junction nucleotides: 4. Germline V gene data show CDR1 as SEHNR and CDR2 as FQNEAQ (reference sequence). The CDR3 reads CASSLAGLAYTGELFF. CDR3 coding DNA: TGTGCCAGCAGCTTGGCGGGACTAGCGTACACCGGGGAGCTGTTTTTT.

This clonotype has more than one count but fewer than ten. The rearrangement joins TRBV7-7 to TRBJ2-3; 11 bases are a match to TRBD2. V lost 5 bases and J lost 2; bases outside the gene matches: 6. Germline assignment: CDR1 SSHAT and CDR2 FNYEAQ (reference sequence). The CDR3 has 16 residues. CDR3 coding DNA: TGTGCCAGCAGCCGAGGGACTAGCGGCCCCACAGATACGCAGTATTTT. Its translation is CASSRGTSGPTDTQYF.

The chain joins TRBV6-2 or TRBV6-3 to TRBJ2-3, with TRBD2 matching over 11 bases. The ends lost 5 bases at V and 12 bases at J; junction bases unmatched: 7. The CDR3 totals 13 residues. Germline CDR1 reads MNHEY; CDR2 reads SVGEGT. This chain's CDR3 is CASSGTSGPNQYF. CDR3 coding DNA: TGTGCCAGCAGTGGGACTAGCGGCCCAAATCAGTATTTT.

The gene calls are TRBV6-2 or TRBV6-3 and TRBJ2-7; TRBD1 is a possible D gene (6 bases). There are 12 residues in the CDR3. Germline CDR1 is MNHEY and CDR2 is SVGEGT. Trimming took off 8 bases at V and 3 bases at J, with 11 bases between the two ends. The CDR3 reads CASEGRGYEQYF. CDR3 in DNA: TGTGCCAGCGAAGGCAGGGGCTACGAGCAGTACTTC.

The rearrangement links TRBV10-1 to TRBJ1-1, with D possibly matching TRBD1 (5 bases). The CDR3 is 11 amino acids. The V end was cut by 3 bases, the J end by 10 bases, with 9 bases between. The V gene's germline CDR1 is WNHNN and CDR2 SYGVQD (reference sequence). CDR3 loop: CASSDGGRAFF. CDR3 coding DNA: TGCGCCAGCAGTGACGGGGGTCGAGCTTTCTTT.

This sequence joins TRBV19 and TRBJ2-5; no clear D. V lost 5 bases and J lost 2, with 12 bases in between. Looked up from germline, CDR1 is LNHDA and CDR2 is SQIVND (reference sequence). The CDR3 spans 14 residues. The CDR3 here is CASSGVGNQETQYF. The CDR3 DNA reads as TGTGCCAGTAGTGGTGTGGGAAATCAAGAGACCCAGTACTTC.

There are many counts of this clonotype. This chain links TRBV10-3 with TRBJ2-7; the D gene is possibly TRBD2 (5 bases). Germline loops: CDR1 ENHRY, CDR2 SYGVKD. The V gene lost 6 bases and the J gene lost 5 bases, with 17 bases spanning the gap. The CDR3 contains 14 residues. The CDR3 region is CAIRGGADENEQYF. CDR3 DNA sequence: TGTGCCATCAGGGGCGGAGCGGACGAAAACGAGCAGTACTTC.

This clonotype was detected ten times or more. The V call is TRBV30, the J call TRBJ2-1; 13 nucleotides align to TRBD2. Unmatched junction bases numbered 11, after V lost 5 bases and J lost 7 bases. The CDR3 length is 16 residues. Germline CDR1 is GTSNPN and CDR2 is SVGIG (reference sequence). The CDR3, as DNA: TGTGCCTGGTGCCGACCCGGGGGACTAGCGGGGAATGAGCAGTTCTTC. Its translation is CAWCRPGGLAGNEQFF.

This clonotype was seen a few times. The chain couples TRBV12-3 or TRBV12-4 to TRBJ1-1; D gene uncertain. The CDR3 covers 15 residues. Trimming stripped 5 bases from V and 0 bases from J, with 13 bases between. The CDR3 bases are TGTGCCAGCAGTCGGACGACACCGATGAACACTGAAGCTTTCTTT. This translates into CASSRTTPMNTEAFF.

This clonotype was detected only a few times. The chain joins TRBV6-8 to TRBJ1-2; TRBD1 is a possible D gene (5 bases). Germline V lookup: CDR1 MNHGY, CDR2 SAAAGT. The CDR3 length is 15 residues. V lost 4 bases to trimming and J lost 4 bases, with 16 bases between them. The CDR3 DNA reads as TGTGCCAGCAGTTCCTTCGGGAGCGGGGGCTATGGCTACACCTTC. Its protein is CASSSFGSGGYGYTF.

The gene calls are TRBV13 and TRBJ1-6; TRBD1 might be the D (6 bases). V dropped 5 bases and J dropped 2 bases, with 13 bases sitting between them. The CDR3 totals 16 residues. The V gene's germline CDR1 is PRHDT and CDR2 FYEKMQ (reference sequence). The CDR3: CASSAAGVTYNSPLHF. The CDR3 region has the DNA TGTGCCAGCAGCGCCGCAGGGGTGACCTATAATTCACCCCTCCACTTT.

The chain recombines TRBV5-1 with TRBJ2-7; D possibly matches TRBD1 or TRBD2 (5 bases each). Trimming took off 5 bases at V and 1 base at J, with 25 bases between the two ends. The CDR3 contains 18 residues. Germline CDR1 is SGHRS and CDR2 is YFSETQ. CDR3 nucleotide sequence: TGCGCCAGCAGACCGTCTCCCCCCCGGGACGTAAATTCCTACGAGCAGTACTTC. It specifies CASRPSPPRDVNSYEQYF.

This clonotype was recorded at least ten times. The CDR3 here is CASSSAGSSYNEQFF. In nucleotides, the CDR3 is TGTGCCAGCAGCTCAGCCGGAAGCTCCTACAATGAGCAGTTCTTC. V gene TRBV7-3 combines with J gene TRBJ2-1; D unresolved. Germline-derived CDR1 and CDR2 are SGHTA and FQGTGA. The CDR3 is 15 amino acids. The V end was cut by 4 bases, the J end by 0 bases, with 10 bases between.

The chain has TRBV27 and TRBJ2-5; a weak D match, TRBD2 (6 bases). The CDR3 sequence is 15 residues long. Germline CDR1 MNHEY, CDR2 SMNVEV (reference sequence). V was shortened by 6 bases and J by 5 bases, with 19 bases between the two germline ends. CDR3 loop: CASSSDGSWDETQYF. The CDR3 DNA reads as TGTGCCAGCAGCTCAGACGGGAGTTGGGACGAGACCCAGTACTTC.

This clonotype appeared a few times. V usage is TRBV19 and J usage is TRBJ2-7; 14 positions agree with TRBD2. Germline values: CDR1 LNHDA, CDR2 SQIVND (reference sequence). V lost 5 bases and J lost 4; bases outside the gene matches: 7. The CDR3 is 16 amino acids. This CDR3 reads CASSSGLAGGGYEQYF. The DNA of the CDR3 is TGTGCCAGTAGTTCCGGACTAGCGGGAGGTGGATACGAGCAGTACTTC. Combining the CDR3 with reference TRBV19 and TRBJ2-7 gives the whole variable domain DGGITQSPKYLFRKEGQNVTLSCEQNLNHDAMYWYRQDPGQGLRLIYYSQIVNDFQKGDIAEGYSVSREKKESFPLTVTSAQKNPTAFYLCASSSGLAGGGYEQYFGPGTRLTVT.

Note on this clonotype: In this CDR3 the conserved last residue, phenylalanine or tryptophan, is missing, so a read error is likely. The rearrangement links TRBV30 to TRBJ2-3; 8 nucleotides line up with TRBD2. Unmatched junction bases numbered 13, after V lost 0 bases and J lost 2 bases. CDR1 and CDR2 from the germline V gene are GTSNPN and SVGIG (reference sequence). CDR3 size: 18 residues. CDR3 sequence reads: CAWSVLAGRLDFTDTQYL. In DNA, the CDR3 is TGTGCCTGGAGTGTTTTAGCGGGGAGACTGGATTTCACAGATACGCAGTATCTT.

This clonotype came up a few times. The CDR3 region is CASSDSARARETQYF. DNA for the CDR3: TGTGCCAGCAGTGACTCGGCAAGGGCACGGGAGACCCAGTACTTC. V gene TRBV25-1 combines with J gene TRBJ2-5; D gene uncertain. The CDR3 contains 15 residues. Trimming stripped 3 bases from V and 5 bases from J, with 16 bases between. Germline lookup yields CDR1 MGHDK and CDR2 SYGVNS.

This clonotype was seen at least ten times. This chain joins TRBV2 and TRBJ1-6, with D hard to call. The CDR3 is 12 residues long. V lost 4 bases, J lost 8 bases, and 6 bases lay in between. Germline V gene data show CDR1 as SNHLY and CDR2 as FYNNEI. The DNA of the CDR3 is TGTGCCAGCAGTGGTGGGTATTCACCCCTCCACTTT. Its translation: CASSGGYSPLHF.

This clonotype was recorded many times. The chain has TRBV12-3 or TRBV12-4 and TRBJ1-5; D is unresolved. The CDR3 totals 13 residues. The V gene lost 2 bases and the J gene lost 8 bases, with 10 bases spanning the gap. CDR3 DNA sequence: TGTGCCAGCAGTTTACGACCGGTCGAGCCCCAGCATTTT. Its translation: CASSLRPVEPQHF.